This T cell receptor (beta chain) was retrieved from a study of blood T cell repertoires in COVID-19. The wider study: Samples taken during acute and convalescent COVID-19 were collected in the United States, Italy and Spain.

The repertoire was sequenced with immunoSEQ multiplex PCR; TCRdb's copy has only in-frame clones and lacks some. Altogether 230,000 or so clones are present, around nine tenths being singletons, with the ten largest covering approximately 14%. The CDR3 length is 13 residues. Trimming pared 1 base from V and 2 bases from J, leaving 3 bases between. CDR1 is SGHNT, CDR2 YENEEA, per germline. Those who participated ranged in age from 18 to 89 years and resided in about two dozen US areas. Cohort assignment relied on participant-reported clinical history. This clone occurred many times. The rearrangement joins TRBV11-3 to TRBJ2-1; D call uncertain. The receptor was derived from a woman in her 50s with acute COVID-19. Input material: PBMCs or T cells enriched from blood (not recorded which). CDR3 bases: TGTGCCAGCAGCTTAGGCGCCTACAATGAGCAGTTCTTC. Translated, it gives CASSLGAYNEQFF.